Listed below are T cell receptor beta chains from one sample, sequenced in a study of blood T cells in healthy people across ages. TCRdb used MiXCR to reprocess the 5' RACE reads, holding one entry per CDR3 protein. The data contain about 840,000 distinct CDR3 sequences, 25% to 35% of them singletons. This sample was also put to use in a study of T cells of mothers and their children.

The specimen sequenced was blood. The receptors were sampled from a woman aged 40 to 55 in good health. The CDR3 runs from the conserved cysteine through the conserved F or W. D genes are given only for firm matches. Some rows mark clone size as missing; the rest say once, few, many or name a class of expanded clone.

>TRBJ2-7|.|.|TRBV7-2
TGTGCCAGCAGCTTTCCCCCTACGCGGAGTGAACAAGAGACCCGGTACTTC
CASSFPPTRSEQETRYF
>TRBJ2-7|.|.|TRBV7-9
TGTGCCAGCAGCTTATCGGCTCAGGGCGAGCAGTACTTC
CASSLSAQGEQYF
>TRBJ1-3|.|.|TRBV12-3/TRBV12-4
TGTGCCAGCAGTTTAGCGCCAGGGACTGGAAACACCATATATTTT
CASSLAPGTGNTIYF
>TRBJ2-3|many|TRBD1|TRBV20-1
TGCAGTGCGCGGCCGGGACAGGGAACAGATACGCAGTATTTT
CSARPGQGTDTQYF
>TRBJ1-6|many|.|TRBV30
TGTGCCTGCACTCGGGGAGTGATGTCAAATTCACCCCTCCACTTT
CACTRGVMSNSPLHF
>TRBJ2-3|.|.|TRBV6-5
TGTGCCAGCAAAAGGGGGTTAAGCTTCACAGATACGCAGTATTTT
CASKRGLSFTDTQYF
>TRBJ1-2|many|TRBD1|TRBV2
TGTGCCAGCAGTGTTGCCGGGACAGGGTCCTATGGCTACACCTTC
CASSVAGTGSYGYTF
>TRBJ2-5|few|.|TRBV6-2/TRBV6-3
TGTGCCAGCAGCCCGCCCGGTAGCGTCCAGTACTTC
CASSPPGSVQYF
>TRBJ1-1|once|.|TRBV5-1
TGCGCCAGCAGCGGCAAGGACACGAACACTGAAGCTTTCTTT
CASSGKDTNTEAFF
>TRBJ2-7|many|TRBD2|TRBV7-3
TGTGCCAGCAGTTCCGGACTAGAAGGCGAGCAGTACTTC
CASSSGLEGEQYF
>TRBJ2-1|.|.|TRBV5-1
TGCGCCAGCAGCTTGAACGGGGGGCACAATGAGCAGTTCTTC
CASSLNGGHNEQFF
>TRBJ2-3|.|.|TRBV4-3
TGCGCCAGCAGCCAAGACCTAATGCCGGGGGAAGGAGGTACGCAGTATTTT
CASSQDLMPGEGGTQYF
>TRBJ2-1|few|TRBD1|TRBV28
TGTGCCAGCAGCACAAAGGACAGGACGCCCTACAATGAGCAGTTCTTC
CASSTKDRTPYNEQFF
>TRBJ2-2|.|.|TRBV4-1
TGCGCCAGCAGCTTCCGGGCCACGGTAGTTACGAACACCGGGGAGCTGTTTTTT
CASSFRATVVTNTGELFF
>TRBJ1-2|few|.|TRBV15
TGTGCCACCAGCAGAGTCCTACTAACCGGGACGGGCTATGACTACACCTTC
CATSRVLLTGTGYDYTF
>TRBJ1-2|many|.|TRBV3-1
TGTGCCAGCAGCCAAGACAGGGCTTATGGCTACACCTTC
CASSQDRAYGYTF
>TRBJ2-3|.|.|TRBV10-3
TGTGCCATCAGTGAGTCTCAAGGTAGCACAGATACGCAGTATTTT
CAISESQGSTDTQYF
>TRBJ1-5|many|.|TRBV6-5
TGTGCCAGCAGTTTCAGGGCTAACAATCAGCCCCAGCATTTT
CASSFRANNQPQHF
>TRBJ2-7|.|.|TRBV7-2
TGTGCCAGCAACAGACGGGGGGCCACTGAGCAGTACTTC
CASNRRGATEQYF
>TRBJ1-2|many|.|TRBV9
TGTGCCAGCAGCGTAGCGGAGGGCTATGGCTACACCTTC
CASSVAEGYGYTF
>TRBJ1-2|many|.|TRBV7-2
TGTGCCAGCAGCTTAATTGGGCAGGCATCTAACTATGGCTACACCTTC
CASSLIGQASNYGYTF
>TRBJ2-7|.|.|TRBV5-1
TGCGCCAGCAGCTTGGTATCGGGACGAGCGTGCTACGAGCAGTACTTC
CASSLVSGRACYEQYF
>TRBJ2-3|once|.|TRBV4-1
TGCGCCAGCAGCCAAGAGACGTTCGGACGGGATACGCAGTATTTT
CASSQETFGRDTQYF
>TRBJ2-3|.|TRBD2|TRBV7-2
TGTGCCAGCAGCTCCAAACTAGCGGGGGCCCGCACAGATACGCAGTATTTT
CASSSKLAGARTDTQYF
>TRBJ1-2|many|TRBD1|TRBV10-3
TGTGCCATCAGTGACGCAGGGGGCTATGGCTACACCTTC
CAISDAGGYGYTF
>TRBJ2-1|many|TRBD2|TRBV20-1
TGCAGTGCTAGCCCAACTAGCGCCGCCTCCTACAATGAGCAGTTCTTC
CSASPTSAASYNEQFF
>TRBJ2-7|many|.|TRBV9
TGTGCCAGCAGCACTCGGGACGGCAAGCAGTACTTC
CASSTRDGKQYF
>TRBJ2-1|many|.|TRBV20-1
TGCAGTGCTAGGGCGGGGGCCACTCCTGGGTACAATGAGCAGTTCTTC
CSARAGATPGYNEQFF
>TRBJ2-3|many|TRBD2|TRBV20-1
TGCAGTGCTCCCCGGACTAGCGGGGGGTTCACAGATACGCAGTATTTT
CSAPRTSGGFTDTQYF
>TRBJ2-5|.|.|TRBV6-2/TRBV6-3
TGTGCCAGCAGTTACCTCTTTACTATCACGGCCGGTAGTATGACCCAGTACTTC
CASSYLFTITAGSMTQYF
>TRBJ1-4|.|.|TRBV28
TGTGCCAGCAGGGGGGAGACAGCCACTAATGAAAAACTGTTTTTT
CASRGETATNEKLFF
>TRBJ2-3|.|.|TRBV29-1
TGCAGCGTGGACGGGACGACTAGCACAGATACGCAGTATTTT
CSVDGTTSTDTQYF
>TRBJ2-5|many|.|TRBV7-7
TGTGCTAGCAGCTCGGGGAGGACCTCCCAAGAGACCCAGTACTTC
CASSSGRTSQETQYF
>TRBJ1-2|few|TRBD1|TRBV5-6
TGTGCCAGCAGCCTCGGGACAGGGGGAATGGCTGGCTACACCTTC
CASSLGTGGMAGYTF
>TRBJ1-2|many|.|TRBV4-3
TGCGCCAGCAGCCAAGATCCCAGCAATGGCTACACCTTC
CASSQDPSNGYTF
>TRBJ2-3|few|.|TRBV5-6
TGTGCCAGCAGCCTGGGACTCCCGTACACAGATACGCAGTATTTT
CASSLGLPYTDTQYF
>TRBJ2-7|few|.|TRBV7-3
TGTGCCAGCAGCTTAAACTCTCTGGCGGGCGAGCAGTACTTC
CASSLNSLAGEQYF